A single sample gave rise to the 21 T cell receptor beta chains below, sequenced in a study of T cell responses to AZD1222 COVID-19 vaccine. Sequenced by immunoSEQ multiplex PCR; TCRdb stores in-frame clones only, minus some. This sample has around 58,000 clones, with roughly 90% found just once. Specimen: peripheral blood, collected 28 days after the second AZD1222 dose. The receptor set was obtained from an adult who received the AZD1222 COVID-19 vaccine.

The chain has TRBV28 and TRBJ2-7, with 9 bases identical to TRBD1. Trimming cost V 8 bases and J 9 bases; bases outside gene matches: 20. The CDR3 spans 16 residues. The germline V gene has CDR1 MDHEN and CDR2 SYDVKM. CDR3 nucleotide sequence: TGTGCCAGCGGAGGGGGGAGGGGACAGGGATTTTTGGGGCAGTACTTC. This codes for CASGGGRGQGFLGQYF.

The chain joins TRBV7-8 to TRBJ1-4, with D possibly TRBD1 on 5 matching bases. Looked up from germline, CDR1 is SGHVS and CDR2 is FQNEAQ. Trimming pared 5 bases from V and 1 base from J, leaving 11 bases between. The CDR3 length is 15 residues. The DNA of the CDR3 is TGTGCCAGCAGCCGGGGGGACCGAACTAATGAAAAACTGTTTTTT. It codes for CASSRGDRTNEKLFF.

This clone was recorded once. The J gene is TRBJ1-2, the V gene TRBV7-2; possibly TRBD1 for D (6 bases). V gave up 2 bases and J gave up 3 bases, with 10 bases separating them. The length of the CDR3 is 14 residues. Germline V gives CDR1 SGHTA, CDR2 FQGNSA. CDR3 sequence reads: CASSLRGFDYGYTF. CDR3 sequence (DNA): TGTGCCAGCAGCTTAAGGGGGTTTGACTATGGCTACACCTTC.

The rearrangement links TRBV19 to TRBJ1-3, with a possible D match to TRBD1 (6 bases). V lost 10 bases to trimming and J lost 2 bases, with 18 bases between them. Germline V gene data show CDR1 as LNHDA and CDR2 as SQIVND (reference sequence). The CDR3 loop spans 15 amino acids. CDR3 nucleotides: TGTGCCACGGCTTTAGGGGGTACAGCTGGAAACACCATATATTTT. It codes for CATALGGTAGNTIYF.

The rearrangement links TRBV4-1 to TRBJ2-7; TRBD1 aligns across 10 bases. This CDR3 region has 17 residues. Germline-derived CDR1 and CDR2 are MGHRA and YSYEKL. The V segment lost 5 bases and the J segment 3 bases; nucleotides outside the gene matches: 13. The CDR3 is CASSLGVPGQGLYEQYF. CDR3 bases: TGCGCCAGCAGCTTAGGGGTTCCGGGACAGGGGCTCTACGAGCAGTACTTC.

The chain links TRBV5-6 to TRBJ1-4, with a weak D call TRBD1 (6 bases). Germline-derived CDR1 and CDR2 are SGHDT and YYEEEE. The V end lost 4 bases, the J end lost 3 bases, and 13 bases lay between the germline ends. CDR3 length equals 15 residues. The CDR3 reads CASSEMTGSNEKLFF. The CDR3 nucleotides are TGTGCCAGCAGCGAAATGACAGGTTCTAATGAAAAACTGTTTTTT.

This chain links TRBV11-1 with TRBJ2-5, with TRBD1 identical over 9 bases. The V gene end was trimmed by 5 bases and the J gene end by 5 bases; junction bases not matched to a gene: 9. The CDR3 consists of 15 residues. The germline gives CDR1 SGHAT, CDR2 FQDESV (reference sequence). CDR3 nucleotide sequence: TGTGCCAGCAGCAACAGGGGGCTCACGAGGGAGACCCAGTACTTC. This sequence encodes CASSNRGLTRETQYF.

The CDR3 DNA follows: TGTGCCAGCACCTGGGGACTAGCGGGAGCCCGTCTTGGGCAGTTCTTC. Translation gives CASTWGLAGARLGQFF. The chain employs TRBV7-9 and TRBJ2-1, with 14 bases lining up with TRBD2. Trimming at V came to 7 bases and at J to 12 bases, leaving 14 bases not matched to a gene. The CDR3 consists of 16 residues. Per the germline V gene, CDR1 is SEHNR and CDR2 is FQNEAQ (reference sequence).

DNA for the CDR3: TGTGCCAGCAGCTTGGCCCAGGGGCCTGGAAACACCATATATTTT. It is translated as CASSLAQGPGNTIYF. This chain links TRBV5-6 with TRBJ1-3, with D possibly being TRBD1 (6 bases). Germline CDR1 is SGHDT and CDR2 is YYEEEE. V gave up 0 bases and J gave up 2 bases, with 9 bases separating them. This CDR3 contains 15 residues.

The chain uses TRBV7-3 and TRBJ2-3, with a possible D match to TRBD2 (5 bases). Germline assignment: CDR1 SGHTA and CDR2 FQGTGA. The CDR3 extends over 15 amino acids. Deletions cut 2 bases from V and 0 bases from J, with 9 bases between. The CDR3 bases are TGTGCCAGCAGCTTAGCCCGGACTAGCACAGATACGCAGTATTTT. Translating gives CASSLARTSTDTQYF.

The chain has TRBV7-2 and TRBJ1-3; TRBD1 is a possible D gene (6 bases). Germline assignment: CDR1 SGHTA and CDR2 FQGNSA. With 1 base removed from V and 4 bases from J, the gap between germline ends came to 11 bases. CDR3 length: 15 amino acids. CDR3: CASSLEGGFGNTIYF. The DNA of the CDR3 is TGTGCCAGCAGCTTAGAGGGGGGCTTCGGAAACACCATATATTTT.

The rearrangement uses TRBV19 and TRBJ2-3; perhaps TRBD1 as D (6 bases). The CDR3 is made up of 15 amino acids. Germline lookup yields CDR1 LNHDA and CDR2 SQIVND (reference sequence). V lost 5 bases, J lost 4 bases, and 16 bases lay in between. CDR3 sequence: CASSDQGRGPDTQYF. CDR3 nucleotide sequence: TGTGCCAGTAGTGATCAGGGGCGCGGGCCAGATACGCAGTATTTT.

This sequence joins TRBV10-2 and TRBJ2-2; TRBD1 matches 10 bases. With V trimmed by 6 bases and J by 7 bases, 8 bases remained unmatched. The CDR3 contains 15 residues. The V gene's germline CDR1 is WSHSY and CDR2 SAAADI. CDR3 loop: CASRSGTGADGELFF. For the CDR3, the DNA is TGCGCCAGCAGATCCGGGACAGGGGCCGACGGGGAGCTGTTTTTT.

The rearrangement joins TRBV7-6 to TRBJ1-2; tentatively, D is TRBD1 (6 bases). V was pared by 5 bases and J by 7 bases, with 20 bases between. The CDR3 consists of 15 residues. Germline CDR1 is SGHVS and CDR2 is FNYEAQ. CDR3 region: CASSPFSGAKGGYTF. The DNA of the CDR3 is TGTGCCAGCAGCCCCTTCTCAGGGGCGAAGGGTGGCTACACCTTC.

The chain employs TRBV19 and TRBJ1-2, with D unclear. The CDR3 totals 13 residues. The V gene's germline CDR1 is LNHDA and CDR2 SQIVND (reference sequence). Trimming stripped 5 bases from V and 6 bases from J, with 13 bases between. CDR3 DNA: TGTGCCAGTAGTTCGGGTTCCGAGAATGGCTACACCTTC. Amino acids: CASSSGSENGYTF.

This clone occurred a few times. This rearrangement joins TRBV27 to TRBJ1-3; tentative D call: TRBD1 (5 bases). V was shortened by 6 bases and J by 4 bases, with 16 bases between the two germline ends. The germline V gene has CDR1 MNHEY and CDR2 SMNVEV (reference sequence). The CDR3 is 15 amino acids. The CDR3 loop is CASRDGGPGGNTIYF. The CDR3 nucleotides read TGTGCCAGCAGAGACGGGGGACCAGGGGGAAACACCATATATTTT.

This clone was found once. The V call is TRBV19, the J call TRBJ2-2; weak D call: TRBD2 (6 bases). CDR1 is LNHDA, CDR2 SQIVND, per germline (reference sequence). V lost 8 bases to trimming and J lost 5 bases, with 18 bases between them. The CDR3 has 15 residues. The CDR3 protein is CASRPRGAETGELFF. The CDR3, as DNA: TGTGCCAGTCGTCCGCGGGGCGCGGAAACCGGGGAGCTGTTTTTT.

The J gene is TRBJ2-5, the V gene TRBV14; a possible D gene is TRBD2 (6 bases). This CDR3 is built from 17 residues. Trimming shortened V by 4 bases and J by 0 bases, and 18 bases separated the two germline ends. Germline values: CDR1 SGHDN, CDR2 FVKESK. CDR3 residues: CASSLYLLSGHQETQYF. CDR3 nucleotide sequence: TGTGCCAGCAGCCTGTATCTATTGAGCGGGCACCAAGAGACCCAGTACTTC.

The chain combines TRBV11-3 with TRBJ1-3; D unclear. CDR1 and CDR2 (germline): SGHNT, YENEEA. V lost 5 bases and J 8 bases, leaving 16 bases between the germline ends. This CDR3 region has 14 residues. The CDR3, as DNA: TGTGCCAGCAGCGTGGGGAGTGACCCGGACACCATATATTTT. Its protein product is CASSVGSDPDTIYF.

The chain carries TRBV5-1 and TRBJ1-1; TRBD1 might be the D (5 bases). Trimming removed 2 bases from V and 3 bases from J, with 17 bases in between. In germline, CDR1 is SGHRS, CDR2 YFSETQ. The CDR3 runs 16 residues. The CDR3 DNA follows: TGCGCCAGCAGCTTACCCCAGGGACCGAGGGACACTGAAGCTTTCTTT. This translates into CASSLPQGPRDTEAFF.

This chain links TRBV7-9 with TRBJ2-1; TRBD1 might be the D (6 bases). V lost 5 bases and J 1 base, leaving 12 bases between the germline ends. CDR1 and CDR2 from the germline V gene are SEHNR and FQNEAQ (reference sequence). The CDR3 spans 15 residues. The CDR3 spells CASSRAGVSYNEQFF. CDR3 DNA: TGTGCCAGCAGCCGCGCAGGGGTGTCCTACAATGAGCAGTTCTTC.